The rows below give T cell receptor beta chains drawn from one sample of a study of blood T cell repertoires in COVID-19. The data were produced by immunoSEQ multiplex PCR, yet TCRdb's version contains in-frame clones alone and is incomplete. This sample has 200,000 to 250,000 clones, with 75% to 90% found just once. The sample comprised PBMCs or T cells enriched from blood (not recorded which). Receptors originate from a woman younger than 45 who had been exposed to COVID-19. Both conserved end residues are part of each CDR3. D genes are given only for firm matches. Size tells how often a clone was seen (once, few, many) or the class of an expanded clone, and some rows leave it out.

TGTGCTAGTGGTGCGGGACTAGCGGCCTCGAACTCCTACAATGAGCAGTTCTTC	CASGAGLAASNSYNEQFF	-	TRBV12-5	TRBJ2-1	TRBD2
TGTGCCAGCAGCGCCCTGACTAGCCCAGATACGCAGTATTTT	CASSALTSPDTQYF	-	TRBV9	TRBJ2-3	TRBD2
TGTGCCAGCAGACCTGACAGGGACCTTTCGAACACCGGGGAGCTGTTTTTT	CASRPDRDLSNTGELFF	-	TRBV7-3	TRBJ2-2	TRBD1
TGCGCCAGCAGCCAAGATGGACCCCCCACAGGGGTAGGAAACACCATATATTTT	CASSQDGPPTGVGNTIYF	-	TRBV4-1	TRBJ1-3	TRBD1
TGTGCCAGCAGCCTTCTCGAGGTAGCTTTCTTT	CASSLLEVAFF	-	TRBV21-1	TRBJ1-1	-
TGTGCCTCACTCGAGAACAATGAGCAGTTCTTC	CASLENNEQFF	-	TRBV30	TRBJ2-1	-
TGTGCCGGGGGGGCAGGCCTTAACGAGCAGTACTTC	CAGGAGLNEQYF	-	TRBV6-5	TRBJ2-7	-
TGTGCCAGCACCTTGGGGGGGGCCTTAGAAGCTTTCTTT	CASTLGGALEAFF	-	TRBV12-3/TRBV12-4	TRBJ1-1	-
TGTGCCAGCAGCTTAGTTCCGGGCGGGAGGTCGGAGACCCAGTACTTC	CASSLVPGGRSETQYF	-	TRBV7-3	TRBJ2-5	TRBD2
TGTGCCAGTAAGGTAGGGGCATCCACCGGGGAGCTGTTTTTT	CASKVGASTGELFF	-	TRBV19	TRBJ2-2	-
TGTGCCAGCAGTTCTCGGGAGACCCAGTACTTC	CASSSRETQYF	-	TRBV6-6	TRBJ2-5	-
TGTGCCAGCTCACTGACAGGGGGGCAAGAGACCCAGTACTTC	CASSLTGGQETQYF	-	TRBV18	TRBJ2-5	TRBD1
TGCAGCGTTGTAGTGGGCGGGAGGGAAACCCAGTACTTC	CSVVVGGRETQYF	-	TRBV29-1	TRBJ2-5	TRBD2
TGCGCCAGCAGCTTGGGACAGGGTATCACCGGGGAGCTGTTTTTT	CASSLGQGITGELFF	-	TRBV5-1	TRBJ2-2	TRBD1
TGCGCCAGCAGCCTTGCGCTCGATCGCCAGCAGTACTTC	CASSLALDRQQYF	few	TRBV5-1	TRBJ2-7	-
TGTGCCAGCAGTTTATGGGACATTCGTCAGAGTCGTTCACCCCTCCACTTT	CASSLWDIRQSRSPLHF	-	TRBV27	TRBJ1-6	-
TGTGCCTGGAGGGAACCCGGCGGGTCGTCCCAGTACTTC	CAWREPGGSSQYF	-	TRBV30	TRBJ2-5	-
TGTGCCAGCAGTGACGGGGTACGTAGCAATCAGCCCCAGCATTTT	CASSDGVRSNQPQHF	-	TRBV6-1	TRBJ1-5	-
TGTGCCAGCAGGTCTGACTTCGGACAAGCAGGCTCACCCCTCCACTTT	CASRSDFGQAGSPLHF	-	TRBV4-2	TRBJ1-6	-
TGCAGCGTTATAAAGCAGACAGGGGATGAAGCTTTCTTT	CSVIKQTGDEAFF	few	TRBV29-1	TRBJ1-1	TRBD1